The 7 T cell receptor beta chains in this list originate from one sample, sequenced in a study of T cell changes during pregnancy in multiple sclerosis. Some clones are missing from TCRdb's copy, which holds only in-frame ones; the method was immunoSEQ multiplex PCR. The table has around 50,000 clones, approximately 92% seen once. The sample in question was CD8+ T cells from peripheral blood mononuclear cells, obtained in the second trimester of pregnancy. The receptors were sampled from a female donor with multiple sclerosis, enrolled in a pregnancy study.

The CDR3: CARGRGVNTEAFF. Written as DNA, the CDR3 is TGTGCCAGGGGGCGGGGGGTGAACACTGAAGCTTTCTTT. This rearrangement joins TRBV2 to TRBJ1-1; weak D call: TRBD1 (5 bases). Per germline, CDR1 SNHLY and CDR2 FYNNEI. The CDR3 extends over 13 amino acids. V lost 9 bases, J lost 0 bases, and 11 bases lay in between.

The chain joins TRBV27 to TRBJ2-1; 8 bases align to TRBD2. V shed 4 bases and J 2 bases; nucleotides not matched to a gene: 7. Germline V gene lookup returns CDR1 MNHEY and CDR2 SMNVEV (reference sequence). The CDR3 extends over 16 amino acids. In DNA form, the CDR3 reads TGTGCCAGCAGTTCGGACGGGAGGGGCGCCTACAATGAGCAGTTCTTC. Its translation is CASSSDGRGAYNEQFF.

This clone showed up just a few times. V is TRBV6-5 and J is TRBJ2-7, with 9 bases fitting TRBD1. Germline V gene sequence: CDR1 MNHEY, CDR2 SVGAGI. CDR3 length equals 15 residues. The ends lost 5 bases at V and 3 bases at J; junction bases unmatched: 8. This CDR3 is CASSQRTGEGYEQYF. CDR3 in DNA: TGTGCCAGCAGTCAGCGGACAGGGGAGGGCTACGAGCAGTACTTC.

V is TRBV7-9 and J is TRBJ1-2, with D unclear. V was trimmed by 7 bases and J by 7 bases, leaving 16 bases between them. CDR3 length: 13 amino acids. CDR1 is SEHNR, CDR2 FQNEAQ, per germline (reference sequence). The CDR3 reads CASTLTSGGGYTF. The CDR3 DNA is TGTGCCAGCACCCTTACCTCGGGTGGTGGCTACACCTTC.

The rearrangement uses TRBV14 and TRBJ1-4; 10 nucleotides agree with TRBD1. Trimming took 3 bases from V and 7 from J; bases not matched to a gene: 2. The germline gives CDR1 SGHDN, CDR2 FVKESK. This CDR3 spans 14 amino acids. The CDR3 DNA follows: TGTGCCAGCAGCCACGGACAGGGGGGTGAAAAACTGTTTTTT. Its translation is CASSHGQGGEKLFF. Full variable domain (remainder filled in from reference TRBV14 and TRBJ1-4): EAGVTQFPSHSVIEKGQTVTLRCDPISGHDNLYWYRRVMGKEIKFLLHFVKESKQDESGMPNNRFLAERTGGTYSTLKVQPAELEDSGVYFCASSHGQGGEKLFFGSGTQLSVL.

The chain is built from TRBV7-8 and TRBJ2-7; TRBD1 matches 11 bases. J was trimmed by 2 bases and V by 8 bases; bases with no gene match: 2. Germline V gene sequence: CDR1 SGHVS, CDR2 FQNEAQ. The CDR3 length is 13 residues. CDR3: CASGGQGAYEQYF. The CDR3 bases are TGTGCCAGCGGGGGACAGGGGGCCTACGAGCAGTACTTC.

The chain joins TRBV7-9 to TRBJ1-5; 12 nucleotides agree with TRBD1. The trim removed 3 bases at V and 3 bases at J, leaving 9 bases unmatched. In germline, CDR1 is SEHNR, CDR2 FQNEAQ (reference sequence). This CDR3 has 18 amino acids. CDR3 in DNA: TGTGCCAGCAGCTTGACCGGGACAGGGGGCCTGAACAATCAGCCCCAGCATTTT. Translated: CASSLTGTGGLNNQPQHF. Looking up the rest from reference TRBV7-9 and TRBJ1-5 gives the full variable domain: DTGVSQNPRHKITKRGQNVTFRCDPISEHNRLYWYRQTLGQGPEFLTYFQNEAQLEKSRLLSDRFSAERPKGSFSTLEIQRTEQGDSAMYLCASSLTGTGGLNNQPQHFGDGTRLSIL.